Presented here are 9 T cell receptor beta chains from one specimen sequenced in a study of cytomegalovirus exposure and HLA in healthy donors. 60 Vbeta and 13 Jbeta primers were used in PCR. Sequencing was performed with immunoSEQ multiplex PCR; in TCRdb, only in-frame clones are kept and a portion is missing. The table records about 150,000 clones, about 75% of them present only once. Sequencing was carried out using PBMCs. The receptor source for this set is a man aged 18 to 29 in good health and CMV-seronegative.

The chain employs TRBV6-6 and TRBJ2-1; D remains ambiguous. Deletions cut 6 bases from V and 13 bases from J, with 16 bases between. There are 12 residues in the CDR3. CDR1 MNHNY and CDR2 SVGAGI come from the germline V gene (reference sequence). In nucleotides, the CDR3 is TGTGCCAGCAGCTCACTGGTTCTAGGACAGTTCTTC. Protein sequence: CASSSLVLGQFF.

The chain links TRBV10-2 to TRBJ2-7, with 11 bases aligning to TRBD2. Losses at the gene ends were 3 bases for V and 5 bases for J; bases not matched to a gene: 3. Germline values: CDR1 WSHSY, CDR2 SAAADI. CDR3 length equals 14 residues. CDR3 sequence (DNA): TGCGCCAGCAGTGAACTAGCGGGAGTGGACGAGCAGTACTTC. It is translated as CASSELAGVDEQYF.

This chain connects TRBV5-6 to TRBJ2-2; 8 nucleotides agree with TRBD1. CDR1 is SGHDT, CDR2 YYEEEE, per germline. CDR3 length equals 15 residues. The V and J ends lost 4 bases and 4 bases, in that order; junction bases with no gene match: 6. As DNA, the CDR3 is TGTGCCAGCAGCCCTCCGGGACAGGCCACCGGGGAGCTGTTTTTT. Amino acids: CASSPPGQATGELFF.

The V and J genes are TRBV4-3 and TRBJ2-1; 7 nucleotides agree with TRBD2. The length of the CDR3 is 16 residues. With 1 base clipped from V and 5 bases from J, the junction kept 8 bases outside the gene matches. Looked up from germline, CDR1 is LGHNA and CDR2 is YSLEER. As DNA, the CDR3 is TGCGCCAGCAGCCAAGTGAGGCGGGAGAGGGACAATGAGCAGTTCTTC. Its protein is CASSQVRRERDNEQFF.

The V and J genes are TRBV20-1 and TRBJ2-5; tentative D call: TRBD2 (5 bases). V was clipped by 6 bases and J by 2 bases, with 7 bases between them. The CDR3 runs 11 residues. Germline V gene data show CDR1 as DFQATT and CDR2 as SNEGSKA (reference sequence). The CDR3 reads CSAGDQETQYF. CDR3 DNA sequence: TGCAGTGCGGGAGATCAAGAGACCCAGTACTTC.

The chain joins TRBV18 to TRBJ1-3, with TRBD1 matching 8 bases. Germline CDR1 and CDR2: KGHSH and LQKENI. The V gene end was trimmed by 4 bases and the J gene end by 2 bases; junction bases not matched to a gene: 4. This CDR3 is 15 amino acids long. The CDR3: CASSLQGATGNTIYF. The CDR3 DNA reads TGTGCCAGCTCACTTCAGGGGGCAACTGGAAACACCATATATTTT. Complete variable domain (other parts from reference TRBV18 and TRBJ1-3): NAGVMQNPRHLVRRRGQEARLRCSPMKGHSHVYWYRQLPEEGLKFMVYLQKENIIDESGMPKERFSAEFPKEGPSILRIQQVVRGDSAAYFCASSLQGATGNTIYFGEGSWLTVV.

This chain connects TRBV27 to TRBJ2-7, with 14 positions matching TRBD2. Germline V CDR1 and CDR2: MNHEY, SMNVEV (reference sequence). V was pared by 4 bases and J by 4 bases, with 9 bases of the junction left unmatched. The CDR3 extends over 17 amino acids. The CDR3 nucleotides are TGTGCCAGCAGTTCTTTGACTAGCGGGAGGGCCGGATACGAGCAGTACTTC. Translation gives CASSSLTSGRAGYEQYF.

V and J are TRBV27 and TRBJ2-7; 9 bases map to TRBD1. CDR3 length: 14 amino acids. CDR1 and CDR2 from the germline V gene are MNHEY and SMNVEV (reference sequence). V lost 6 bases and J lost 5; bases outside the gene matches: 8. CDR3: CASSLGQGRHEQYF. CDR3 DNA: TGTGCCAGCAGCCTCGGACAGGGGAGACACGAGCAGTACTTC.

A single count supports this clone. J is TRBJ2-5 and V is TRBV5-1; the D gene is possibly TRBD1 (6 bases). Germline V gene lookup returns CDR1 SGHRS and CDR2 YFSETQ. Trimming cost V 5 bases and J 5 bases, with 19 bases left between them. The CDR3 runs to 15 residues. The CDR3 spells CASRLWTEPPETQYF. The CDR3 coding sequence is TGCGCCAGCAGGCTCTGGACAGAGCCTCCTGAGACCCAGTACTTC.